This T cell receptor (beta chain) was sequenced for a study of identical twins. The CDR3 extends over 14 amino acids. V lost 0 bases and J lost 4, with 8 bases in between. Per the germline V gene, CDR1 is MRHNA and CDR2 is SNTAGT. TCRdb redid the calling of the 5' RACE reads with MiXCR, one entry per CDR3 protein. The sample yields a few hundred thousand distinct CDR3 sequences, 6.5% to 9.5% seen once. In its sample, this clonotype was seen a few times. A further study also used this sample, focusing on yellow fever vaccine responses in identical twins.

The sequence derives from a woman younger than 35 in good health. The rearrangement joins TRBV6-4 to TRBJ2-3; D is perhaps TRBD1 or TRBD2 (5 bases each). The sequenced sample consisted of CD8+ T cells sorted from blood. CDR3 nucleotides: TGTGCCAGCAGTGACTCTGGGGGTTCAGATACGCAGTATTTT. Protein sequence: CASSDSGGSDTQYF.